One and the same sample provided the 21 T cell receptor beta chains below, sequenced in a study of beta chain features in type 1 diabetes. Study findings and constraints: Type 1 diabetes patients had moderately but significantly shorter TCRB CDR3s in all four CD4+ subsets.

Their antigen targets remain unknown. Sequenced material consisted of expressed TCRB transcripts (all of the isolated RNA was reverse transcribed). Profiling relied on immunoSEQ multiplex PCR, and the TCRdb table lists in-frame clones only, not all of them. The sample records some 640,000 clones, about 14% being singletons. The sequencing input was naive CD4+ T cells from blood. Every receptor here comes from a man between 18 and 29 years old with type 1 diabetes.

This chain connects TRBV6-6 to TRBJ2-7; a weak D match, TRBD1 (6 bases). The V gene's germline CDR1 is MNHNY and CDR2 SVGAGI (reference sequence). This CDR3 contains 14 residues. The V end was cut by 2 bases, the J end by 4 bases, with 12 bases between. The CDR3 bases are TGTGCCAGCAGTTACGGGCAGGGGACGTACGAGCAGTACTTC. It specifies CASSYGQGTYEQYF.

The gene calls are TRBV7-2 and TRBJ2-7; no firm D call. Germline loops: CDR1 SGHTA, CDR2 FQGNSA. There are 12 residues in the CDR3. The V gene lost 5 bases and the J gene lost 7 bases, with 12 bases spanning the gap. Written as DNA, the CDR3 is TGTGCCAGCAGCCCCGCACAAGGGGAGCAGTACTTC. It specifies CASSPAQGEQYF.

The chain couples TRBV30 to TRBJ1-1, with 7 positions matching TRBD1. CDR1 GTSNPN and CDR2 SVGIG come from the germline V gene (reference sequence). The CDR3 spans 13 residues. Trimming took 4 bases from V and 4 from J; bases not matched to a gene: 6. CDR3 in amino acids: CAWTRQGGTEAFF. CDR3 coding DNA: TGTGCCTGGACTAGACAGGGCGGCACTGAAGCTTTCTTT.

This clone was recorded a few times. This sample also contains other DNA sequences that code for the same CDR3. This chain uses TRBV5-1 with TRBJ2-7, with D uncertain. The ends were cut back, 2 bases at V and 0 bases at J, with 6 bases in the middle. The V gene's germline CDR1 is SGHRS and CDR2 YFSETQ. The CDR3 is 13 amino acids. The CDR3 region has the DNA TGCGCCAGCAGCTTCGACCCCTCCTACGAGCAGTACTTC. Translation gives CASSFDPSYEQYF.

This clone has more than one count but fewer than ten. This chain links TRBV6-6 with TRBJ1-5; D unclear. This CDR3 has 11 amino acids. V was clipped by 8 bases and J by 3 bases, with 5 bases between them. The germline V gene encodes CDR1 MNHNY and CDR2 SVGAGI (reference sequence). Here the CDR3 DNA reads TGTGCCAGCTCGAACAATCAGCCCCAGCATTTT. Protein product: CASSNNQPQHF.

The gene calls are TRBV30 and TRBJ2-5; 8 nucleotides match TRBD2. V lost 2 bases to trimming and J lost 2 bases; unmatched junction nucleotides: 7. This CDR3 region has 15 residues. The germline V gene encodes CDR1 GTSNPN and CDR2 SVGIG (reference sequence). The CDR3 DNA follows: TGTGCCTGGAGTAGGGCTAGCGGGTTACAAGAGACCCAGTACTTC. Its protein is CAWSRASGLQETQYF. The whole variable domain, remainder taken from reference TRBV30 and TRBJ2-5, is SQTIHQWPATLVQPVGSPLSLECTVEGTSNPNLYWYRQAAGRGLQLLFYSVGIGQISSEVPQNLSASRPQDRQFILSSKKLLLSDSGFYLCAWSRASGLQETQYFGPGTRLLVL.

The V call is TRBV23-1, the J call TRBJ2-5; 7 positions match TRBD2. TRBV23-1 is an ORF, and what it does is uncertain. The J segment lost 4 bases and the V segment lost 0 bases, leaving 11 bases of the junction unmatched. The CDR3 sequence is 17 residues long. DNA of the CDR3: TGCGCCAGCAGTCAATCGGCGGGGAGCGGGGTTTTAGAGACCCAGTACTTC. This codes for CASSQSAGSGVLETQYF.

This clone was seen a handful of times. The chain combines TRBV29-1 with TRBJ2-3; unclear D gene. Germline CDR1 and CDR2: SQVTM and ANQGSEA. CDR3 size: 12 residues. The V end was cut by 7 bases, the J end by 5 bases, with 13 bases between. The CDR3 bases are TGCAGCGCACGGACCATCCTAGATACGCAGTATTTT. This encodes CSARTILDTQYF.

The chain recombines TRBV6-5 with TRBJ1-1, with 7 positions matching TRBD1. Trimming took 6 bases from V and 4 from J; bases not matched to a gene: 11. Germline loops: CDR1 MNHEY, CDR2 SVGAGI. The CDR3 is 15 residues long. The CDR3 nucleotides are TGTGCCAGCAGCCCCGTTAAGGGGGCGACCACTGAAGCTTTCTTT. Translation: CASSPVKGATTEAFF.

Here the CDR3 reads CASSVGPWGGYTF. In DNA form, the CDR3 reads TGTGCCAGCAGCGTGGGGCCCTGGGGCGGCTACACCTTC. V and J are TRBV28 and TRBJ1-2, with D tentatively TRBD1 (5 bases). CDR1 and CDR2 (germline): MDHEN, SYDVKM. V shed 6 bases and J shed 8 bases, with 16 bases lying between them. The CDR3 sequence is 13 residues long.

The sample holds a few counts of this clone. The rearrangement joins TRBV4-3 to TRBJ1-1, with no clear D. Germline assignment: CDR1 LGHNA and CDR2 YSLEER. The V end was cut by 1 base, the J end by 0 bases, with 9 bases between. This CDR3 is 15 amino acids long. The chain's CDR3 is CASSQGPILNTEAFF. As DNA, the CDR3 is TGCGCCAGCAGCCAAGGTCCTATCCTGAACACTGAAGCTTTCTTT.

The V call is TRBV9, the J call TRBJ2-7, with 7 bases fitting TRBD2. In germline, CDR1 is SGDLS, CDR2 YYNGEE. The CDR3 loop spans 14 amino acids. Trimming removed 4 bases from V and 3 bases from J; junction bases left unmatched: 7. CDR3 residues: CASSPRGGYYEQYF. The CDR3 DNA reads as TGTGCCAGCAGCCCCCGGGGAGGGTACTACGAGCAGTACTTC.

A single count supports this clone. The rearrangement links TRBV15 to TRBJ2-1; no clear D. CDR1 and CDR2 (germline): LNHNV, YYDKDF (reference sequence). Trimming stripped 0 bases from V and 0 bases from J, with 9 bases between. The CDR3 is 16 residues long. The DNA of the CDR3 is TGTGCCACCAGCAGAGACGAGTCGAGCTCCTACAATGAGCAGTTCTTC. Encoded protein: CATSRDESSSYNEQFF.

The rearrangement uses TRBV2 and TRBJ2-3; the D gene is possibly TRBD2 (6 bases). V lost 3 bases and J lost 10, with 11 bases in between. CDR3 length: 12 amino acids. CDR1 is SNHLY, CDR2 FYNNEI, per germline. CDR3 residues: CASSEEGLAQYF. The CDR3 DNA reads as TGTGCCAGCAGTGAGGAGGGGTTGGCGCAGTATTTT.

This clone has more than one count but fewer than ten. The rearrangement joins TRBV7-2 to TRBJ1-2, with TRBD1 identical over 8 bases. CDR1 is SGHTA, CDR2 FQGNSA, per germline. The V gene end was trimmed by 5 bases and the J gene end by 6 bases; junction bases not matched to a gene: 8. The CDR3 has 14 amino acids. The CDR3 coding sequence is TGTGCCAGCAGCGTCGCGCCGGGACAGGATGGCTACACCTTC. This gives the protein CASSVAPGQDGYTF. Full variable domain (rest looked up from reference TRBV7-2 and TRBJ1-2): GAGVSQSPSNKVTEKGKDVELRCDPISGHTALYWYRQSLGQGLEFLIYFQGNSAPDKSGLPSDRFSAERTGGSVSTLTIQRTQQEDSAVYLCASSVAPGQDGYTFGSGTRLTVV.

For this clone: Additional DNA sequences in this sample encode the identical CDR3. The gene calls are TRBV25-1 and TRBJ2-7; D gene unclear. This CDR3 has 11 amino acids. The germline V and J ends were trimmed by 3 bases and 3 bases, with 3 bases remaining between them. The germline gives CDR1 MGHDK, CDR2 SYGVNS. CDR3 bases: TGTGCCAGCAGTGAGTACTACGAGCAGTACTTC. This translates into CASSEYYEQYF.

This chain connects TRBV11-2 to TRBJ2-1; TRBD2 aligns across 11 bases. CDR3 length: 19 residues. The V and J ends lost 5 bases and 5 bases, in that order; junction bases with no gene match: 17. Germline V CDR1 and CDR2: SGHAT, FQNNGV. CDR3 DNA: TGTGCCAGCAGCCCGCAGGGGACATCGGGACTAGCGGACGACAATGAGCAGTTCTTC. It codes for CASSPQGTSGLADDNEQFF.

In DNA, the CDR3 is TGTGCCAGTAGGCTAGGAGGAGACTACCAAGAGACCCAGTACTTC. As protein: CASRLGGDYQETQYF. The V and J genes are TRBV19 and TRBJ2-5; D possibly corresponds to TRBD2 (5 bases). With 6 bases removed from V and 0 bases from J, the gap between germline ends came to 14 bases. There are 15 residues in the CDR3. CDR1 and CDR2 from the germline V gene are LNHDA and SQIVND (reference sequence).

The chain carries TRBV28 and TRBJ1-1; tentatively, D is TRBD1 (5 bases). Trimming stripped 2 bases from V and 7 bases from J, with 8 bases between. The V gene's germline CDR1 is MDHEN and CDR2 SYDVKM. The CDR3 contains 12 residues. This CDR3 reads CASSLGTHEAFF. The CDR3 region has the DNA TGTGCCAGCAGTTTAGGGACTCATGAAGCTTTCTTT.

The rearrangement joins TRBV13 to TRBJ2-3; 8 positions agree with TRBD2. Germline CDR1 PRHDT, CDR2 FYEKMQ (reference sequence). CDR3 length: 16 amino acids. The ends lost 1 base at V and 4 bases at J; junction bases unmatched: 7. The CDR3 sequence is CASSLDPAGAPDTQYF. The DNA for the CDR3 is TGTGCCAGCAGCTTAGATCCAGCGGGAGCCCCAGATACGCAGTATTTT.

This clone was recorded a few times. The V and J genes are TRBV29-1 and TRBJ2-7; 7 bases agree with TRBD1. J was trimmed by 6 bases and V by 7 bases; bases with no gene match: 3. This CDR3 region has 10 residues. The germline V gene has CDR1 SQVTM and CDR2 ANQGSEA. The CDR3 DNA sequence: TGCAGCGCGGGACAGACCGAGCAGTACTTC. Amino acids: CSAGQTEQYF.